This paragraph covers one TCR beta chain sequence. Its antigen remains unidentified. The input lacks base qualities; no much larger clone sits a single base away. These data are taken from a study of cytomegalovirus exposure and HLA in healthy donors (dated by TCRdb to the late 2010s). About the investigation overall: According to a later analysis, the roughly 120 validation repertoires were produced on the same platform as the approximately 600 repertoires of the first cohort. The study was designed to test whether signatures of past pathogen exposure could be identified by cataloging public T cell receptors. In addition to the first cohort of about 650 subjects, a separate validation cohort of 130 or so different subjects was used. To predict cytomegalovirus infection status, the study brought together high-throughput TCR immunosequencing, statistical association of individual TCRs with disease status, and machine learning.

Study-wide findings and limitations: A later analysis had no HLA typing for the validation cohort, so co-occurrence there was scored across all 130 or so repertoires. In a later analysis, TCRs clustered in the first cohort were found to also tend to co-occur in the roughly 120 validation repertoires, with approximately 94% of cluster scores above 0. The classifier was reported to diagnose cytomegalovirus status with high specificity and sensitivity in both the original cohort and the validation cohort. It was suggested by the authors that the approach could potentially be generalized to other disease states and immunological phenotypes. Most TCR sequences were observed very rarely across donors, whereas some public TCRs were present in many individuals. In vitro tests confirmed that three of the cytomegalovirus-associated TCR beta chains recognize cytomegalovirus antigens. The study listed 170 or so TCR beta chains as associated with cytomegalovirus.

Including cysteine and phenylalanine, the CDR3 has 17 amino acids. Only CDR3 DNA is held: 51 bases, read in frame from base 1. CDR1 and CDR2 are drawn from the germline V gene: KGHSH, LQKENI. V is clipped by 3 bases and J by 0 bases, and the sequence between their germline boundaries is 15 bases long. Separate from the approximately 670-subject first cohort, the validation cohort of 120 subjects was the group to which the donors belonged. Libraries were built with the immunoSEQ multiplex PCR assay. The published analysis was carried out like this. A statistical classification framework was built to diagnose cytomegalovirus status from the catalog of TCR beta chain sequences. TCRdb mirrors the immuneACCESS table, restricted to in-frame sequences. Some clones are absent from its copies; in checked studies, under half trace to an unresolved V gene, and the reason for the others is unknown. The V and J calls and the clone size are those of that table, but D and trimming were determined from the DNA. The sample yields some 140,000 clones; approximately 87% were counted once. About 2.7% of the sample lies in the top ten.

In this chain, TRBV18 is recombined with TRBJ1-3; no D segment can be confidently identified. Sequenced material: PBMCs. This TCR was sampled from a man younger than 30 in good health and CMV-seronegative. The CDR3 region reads CASSPLAENNSGNTIYF. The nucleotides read TGTGCCAGCTCACCTCTGGCGGAGAATAACTCTGGAAACACCATATATTTT.